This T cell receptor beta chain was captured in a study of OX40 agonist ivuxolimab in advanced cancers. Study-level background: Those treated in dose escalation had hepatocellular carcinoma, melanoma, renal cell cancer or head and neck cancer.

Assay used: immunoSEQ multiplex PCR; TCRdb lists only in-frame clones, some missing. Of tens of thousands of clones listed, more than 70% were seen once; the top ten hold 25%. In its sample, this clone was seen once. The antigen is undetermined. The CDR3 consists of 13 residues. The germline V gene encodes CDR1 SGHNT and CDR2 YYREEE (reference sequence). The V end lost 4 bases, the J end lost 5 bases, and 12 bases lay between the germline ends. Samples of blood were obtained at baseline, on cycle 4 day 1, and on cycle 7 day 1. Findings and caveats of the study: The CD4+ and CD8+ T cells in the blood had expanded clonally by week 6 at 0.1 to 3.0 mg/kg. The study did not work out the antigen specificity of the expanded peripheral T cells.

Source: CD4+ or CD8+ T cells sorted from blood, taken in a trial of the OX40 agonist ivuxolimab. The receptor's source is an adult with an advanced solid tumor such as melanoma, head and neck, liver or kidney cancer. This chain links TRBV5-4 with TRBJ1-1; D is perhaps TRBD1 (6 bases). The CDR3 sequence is CASSVRGGTEAFF. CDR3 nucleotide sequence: TGTGCCAGCAGCGTGAGGGGGGGAACTGAAGCTTTCTTT.